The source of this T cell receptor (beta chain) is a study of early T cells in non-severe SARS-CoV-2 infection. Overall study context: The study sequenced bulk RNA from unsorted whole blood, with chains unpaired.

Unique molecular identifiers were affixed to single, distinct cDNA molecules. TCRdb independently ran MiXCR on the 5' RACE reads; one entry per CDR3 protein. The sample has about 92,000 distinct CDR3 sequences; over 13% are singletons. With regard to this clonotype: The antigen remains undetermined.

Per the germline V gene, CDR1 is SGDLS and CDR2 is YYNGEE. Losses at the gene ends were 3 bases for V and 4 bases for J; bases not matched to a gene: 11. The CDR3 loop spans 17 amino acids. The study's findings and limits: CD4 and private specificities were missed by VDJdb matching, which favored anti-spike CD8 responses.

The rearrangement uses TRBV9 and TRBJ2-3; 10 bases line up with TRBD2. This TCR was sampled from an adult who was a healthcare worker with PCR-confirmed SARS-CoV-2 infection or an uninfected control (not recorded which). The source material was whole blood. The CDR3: CASSGASGSRSSDTQYF. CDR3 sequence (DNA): TGTGCCAGCAGCGGAGCTAGCGGGAGCCGTTCATCAGATACGCAGTATTTT. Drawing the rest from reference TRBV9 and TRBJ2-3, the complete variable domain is DSGVTQTPKHLITATGQRVTLRCSPRSGDLSVYWYQQSLDQGLQFLIQYYNGEERAKGNILERFSAQQFPDLHSELNLSSLELGDSALYFCASSGASGSRSSDTQYFGPGTRLTVL.